This T cell receptor beta chain was recorded in a study of early T cells in non-severe SARS-CoV-2 infection. Background on the study: It was bulk RNA from unsorted whole blood that was sequenced, and the chains were unpaired.

Findings and caveats of the study: Private and CD4 specificities were missed by VDJdb matching, which favored anti-spike CD8 responses.

The library protocol tagged individual cDNA molecules with unique molecular identifiers. TCRdb re-called the 5' RACE reads through MiXCR, storing one row per CDR3 protein. The sample holds around 80,000 distinct CDR3 sequences; roughly 13% are singletons and the top ten take approximately 6.5%. The ends were cut back, 6 bases at V and 5 bases at J, with 14 bases in the middle. The germline gives CDR1 SQVTM, CDR2 ANQGSEA. The CDR3 contains 13 residues. This clonotype was seen ten or more times. The antigen is not known. This chain connects TRBV29-1 to TRBJ2-1; TRBD1 might be the D (7 bases). This TCR came from an adult who was a healthcare worker with PCR-confirmed SARS-CoV-2 infection or an uninfected control (not recorded which). The sequencing input was whole blood. The DNA of the CDR3 is TGCAGCGTGTCGCCAGGGGGGAACAATGAGCAGTTCTTC. It encodes CSVSPGGNNEQFF.